The 20 T cell receptor beta chains in this list originate from one sample, sequenced in a study of cytomegalovirus exposure and HLA in healthy donors. Profiled with immunoSEQ multiplex PCR; TCRdb holds only in-frame clones, not every one. The table lists roughly 140,000 clones, around nine tenths of them singletons. The specimen sequenced was PBMCs. The receptors stem from a woman aged 18-29 years in good health and CMV-seropositive.

The J gene is TRBJ2-5, the V gene TRBV25-1, with D possibly being TRBD1 (6 bases). V lost 7 bases and J lost 3, with 18 bases in between. This CDR3 is built from 15 residues. Per germline, CDR1 MGHDK and CDR2 SYGVNS. The CDR3 reads CASTDTRDTKETQYF. DNA of the CDR3: TGTGCCAGCACCGACACCCGGGACACCAAAGAGACCCAGTACTTC.

The chain has TRBV6-5 and TRBJ1-3; D perhaps matches TRBD1 (5 bases). The CDR3 totals 14 residues. Trimming removed 7 bases at V and 2 bases at J, with 12 bases between. The V gene's germline CDR1 is MNHEY and CDR2 SVGAGI. CDR3 loop: CASNGRAAGNTIYF. The CDR3 DNA reads as TGTGCCAGCAACGGCAGGGCAGCTGGAAACACCATATATTTT.

The chain recombines TRBV10-1 with TRBJ2-1, with D possibly TRBD1 on 7 matching bases. This CDR3 spans 16 amino acids. V was cut by 7 bases and J by 4 bases, with 20 bases left in between. Germline V gene data show CDR1 as WNHNN and CDR2 as SYGVQD (reference sequence). The CDR3 sequence is CASTPHGGQTYNEQFF. In DNA, the CDR3 is TGCGCCAGCACTCCCCACGGGGGACAGACATACAATGAGCAGTTCTTC.

V is TRBV5-1 and J is TRBJ2-7; 7 bases are a match to TRBD1. The CDR3 runs 15 residues. The germline CDR1 and CDR2 sequences are SGHRS and YFSETQ. Losses at the gene ends were 0 bases for V and 2 bases for J; bases not matched to a gene: 5. The DNA of the CDR3 is TGCGCCAGCAGCTTGGGGGGACAGCCTACCTACGAGCAGTACTTC. Amino acids: CASSLGGQPTYEQYF.

In DNA form, the CDR3 reads TGTGCCAGCAGTCCCAACCAAGGACTAGCGGGAGGTAATGAGCAGTTCTTC. It encodes CASSPNQGLAGGNEQFF. This rearrangement joins TRBV28 to TRBJ2-1; 14 bases are a match to TRBD2. V trimming: 5 bases; J trimming: 7 bases; junction bases outside the gene matches: 10. The germline gives CDR1 MDHEN, CDR2 SYDVKM. The CDR3 runs to 17 residues. The full variable domain, with the rest looked up from reference TRBV28 and TRBJ2-1, is DVKVTQSSRYLVKRTGEKVFLECVQDMDHENMFWYRQDPGLGLRLIYFSYDVKMKEKGDIPEGYSVSREKKERFSLILESASTNQTSMYLCASSPNQGLAGGNEQFFGPGTRLTVL.

This clone was counted a few times. V is TRBV10-3 and J is TRBJ1-1; D possibly corresponds to TRBD1 (5 bases). V shed 6 bases and J shed 3 bases, with 8 bases lying between them. The CDR3 loop spans 12 amino acids. CDR1 ENHRY and CDR2 SYGVKD come from the germline V gene. The DNA of the CDR3 is TGTGCCATCAGGGGAGGGGACACTGAAGCTTTCTTT. Its translation: CAIRGGDTEAFF.

The chain links TRBV7-2 to TRBJ1-1; D gene ambiguous. The V end lost 5 bases, the J end lost 5 bases, and 18 bases lay between the germline ends. The CDR3 extends over 15 amino acids. CDR1 and CDR2 (germline): SGHTA, FQGNSA. CDR3 sequence reads: CASSPSFGRRTEAFF. CDR3 bases: TGTGCCAGCAGCCCTTCATTTGGCAGGAGGACTGAAGCTTTCTTT.

This rearrangement joins TRBV4-1 to TRBJ1-2; 10 bases map to TRBD1. CDR1 and CDR2 from the germline V gene are MGHRA and YSYEKL. The CDR3 has 15 residues. The trim removed 1 base at V and 1 base at J, leaving 0 bases unmatched. CDR3 DNA sequence: TGCGCCAGCAGCCAAGGGACAGGGGGTAACTATGGCTACACCTTC. Translated: CASSQGTGGNYGYTF.

The chain has TRBV6-1 and TRBJ1-1, with D possibly matching TRBD1 (6 bases). Germline CDR1 is MNHNS and CDR2 is SASEGT. CDR3 size: 14 residues. Trimming took 6 bases from V and 1 from J, leaving 12 bases between them. The CDR3 nucleotides are TGTGCCAGCAGGCGGCCGGGACAGAACACTGAAGCTTTCTTT. Translated: CASRRPGQNTEAFF.

The J gene is TRBJ2-2, the V gene TRBV6-1; the D gene is possibly TRBD2 (5 bases). This CDR3 has 15 amino acids. Germline V gene lookup returns CDR1 MNHNS and CDR2 SASEGT. With 3 bases removed from V and 5 bases from J, the gap between germline ends came to 13 bases. Written as DNA, the CDR3 is TGTGCCAGCAGTGAGTTTAGCGCCTTTACCGGGGAGCTGTTTTTT. Translation gives CASSEFSAFTGELFF.

This sequence joins TRBV18 and TRBJ1-5; D unclear. Germline assignment: CDR1 KGHSH and CDR2 LQKENI. The CDR3 length is 15 residues. The V and J ends lost 6 bases and 5 bases respectively, with 17 bases between them. The CDR3 here is CASSPFTGRDQPQHF. The DNA of the CDR3 is TGTGCCAGCTCGCCCTTCACCGGGCGGGATCAGCCCCAGCATTTT.

The V gene is TRBV6-1, the J gene TRBJ2-1; 7 bases agree with TRBD1. The CDR3 sequence is 12 residues long. Trimming cost V 6 bases and J 9 bases; bases outside gene matches: 5. CDR1 is MNHNS and CDR2 is SASEGT in the germline V gene. DNA of the CDR3: TGTGCCAGCAGAAGACAGGGCACTGAGCAGTTCTTC. As protein: CASRRQGTEQFF.

The genes are TRBV27 and TRBJ1-2; unclear D gene. The CDR3 consists of 14 residues. Germline V gene data show CDR1 as MNHEY and CDR2 as SMNVEV (reference sequence). V was shortened by 5 bases and J by 4 bases, with 14 bases between the two germline ends. CDR3 in amino acids: CASSPNEGVYGYTF. The CDR3 coding sequence is TGTGCCAGCAGTCCAAACGAGGGTGTCTATGGCTACACCTTC.

The CDR3 sequence: CAWTREGVGADTQYF. DNA for the CDR3: TGTGCCTGGACCCGAGAGGGGGTAGGGGCAGATACGCAGTATTTT. The J gene is TRBJ2-3, the V gene TRBV30, with D tentatively TRBD1 (6 bases). Between the trimmed V and J ends, which lost 4 bases and 4 bases, there was a span of 18 bases. Per germline, CDR1 GTSNPN and CDR2 SVGIG (reference sequence). The CDR3 has 15 residues.

The chain recombines TRBV4-3 with TRBJ1-4; D unclear. Trimming removed 0 bases at V and 4 bases at J, with 12 bases between. CDR1 is LGHNA and CDR2 is YSLEER in the germline V gene. The CDR3 spans 16 residues. The CDR3 reads CASSQDRVGFNEKLFF. DNA of the CDR3: TGCGCCAGCAGCCAAGACCGGGTCGGGTTTAATGAAAAACTGTTTTTT.

The chain uses TRBV15 and TRBJ1-2, with 7 bases fitting TRBD1. V was pared by 0 bases and J by 8 bases, with 9 bases of the junction left unmatched. The germline V gene has CDR1 LNHNV and CDR2 YYDKDF (reference sequence). The CDR3 has 15 amino acids. The CDR3 bases are TGTGCCACCAGCAGAGATTATGAGGGGGCGGTCGGCTACACCTTC. Amino acids: CATSRDYEGAVGYTF.

The chain couples TRBV7-9 to TRBJ1-1; D is possibly TRBD1 (5 bases). Trimming removed 1 base at V and 4 bases at J, with 13 bases between. CDR1 is SEHNR, CDR2 FQNEAQ, per germline (reference sequence). The CDR3 totals 15 residues. The CDR3 region is CASSLDSGVGTEAFF. The CDR3 region has the DNA TGTGCCAGCAGCTTAGATTCGGGGGTCGGCACTGAAGCTTTCTTT.

The rearrangement uses TRBV7-9 and TRBJ1-1, with TRBD1 matching over 8 bases. V shed 4 bases, J shed 3 bases, and the junction held 7 bases outside the gene matches. The CDR3 has 15 residues. Germline V gene sequence: CDR1 SEHNR, CDR2 FQNEAQ (reference sequence). The CDR3 loop is CASSSGQGWDTEAFF. The CDR3 nucleotides read TGTGCCAGCAGCTCTGGACAGGGTTGGGACACTGAAGCTTTCTTT.

The chain couples TRBV2 to TRBJ2-4; 10 positions match TRBD2. This CDR3 has 16 residues. The junction had 11 bases not matched to a gene; V was cut back by 3 bases and J by 9 bases. Germline-derived CDR1 and CDR2 are SNHLY and FYNNEI. The DNA for the CDR3 is TGTGCCAGCAGTGATTCTTCAGCGGGGGGGCCGGGCATTCAGTACTTC. It codes for CASSDSSAGGPGIQYF.

The chain joins TRBV6-6 to TRBJ2-4, with D maybe TRBD2 (6 bases). Germline V gene sequence: CDR1 MNHNY, CDR2 SVGAGI (reference sequence). The length of the CDR3 is 14 residues. Trimming removed 6 bases from V and 7 bases from J, with 16 bases in between. The CDR3 DNA follows: TGTGCCAGCAGATCCGGGACTCCAGGGAACATTCAGTACTTC. It yields the protein CASRSGTPGNIQYF.